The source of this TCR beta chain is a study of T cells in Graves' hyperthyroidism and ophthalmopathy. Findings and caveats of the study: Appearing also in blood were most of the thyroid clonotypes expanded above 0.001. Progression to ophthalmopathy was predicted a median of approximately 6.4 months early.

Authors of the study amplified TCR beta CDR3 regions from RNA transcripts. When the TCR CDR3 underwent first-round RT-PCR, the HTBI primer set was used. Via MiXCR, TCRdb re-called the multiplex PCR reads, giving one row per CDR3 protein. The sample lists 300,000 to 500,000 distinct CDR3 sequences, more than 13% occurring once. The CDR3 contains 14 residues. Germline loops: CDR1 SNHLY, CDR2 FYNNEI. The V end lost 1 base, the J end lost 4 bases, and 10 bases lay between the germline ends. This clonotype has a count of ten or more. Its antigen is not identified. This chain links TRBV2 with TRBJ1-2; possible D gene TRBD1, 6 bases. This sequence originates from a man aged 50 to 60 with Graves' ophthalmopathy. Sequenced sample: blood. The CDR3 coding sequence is TGTGCCAGCAGTGAAGGCCGGGGGGCCTATGGCTACACCTTC. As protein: CASSEGRGAYGYTF. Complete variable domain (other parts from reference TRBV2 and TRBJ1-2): EPEVTQTPSHQVTQMGQEVILRCVPISNHLYFYWYRQILGQKVEFLVSFYNNEISEKSEIFDDQFSVERPDGSNFTLKIRSTKLEDSAMYFCASSEGRGAYGYTFGSGTRLTVV.